The 17 T cell receptor beta chains in this list originate from one sample, sequenced in a study of T cell repertoires in cytomegalovirus infection. Using its own MiXCR run on the reads, TCRdb lists one record per CDR3 protein. The sample lists about half a million distinct CDR3 sequences, roughly a third seen once, with 15% to 20% in the top ten. Their specific antigens are unknown. Sample: cultured PBMCs, taken from culture after CMV antigen stimulation. All receptors derive from a human donor in good health (CMV status not recorded). Some clones in this sample may be carry-over from other donors' samples.

V is TRBV4-3 and J is TRBJ2-6; 8 positions agree with TRBD2. Looked up from germline, CDR1 is LGHNA and CDR2 is YSLEER. The CDR3 length is 18 residues. V gave up 0 bases and J gave up 2 bases; unmatched junction bases: 6. The CDR3 sequence is CASSQDWIAGTGANVLTF. The CDR3 coding sequence is TGCGCCAGCAGCCAAGATTGGATAGCGGGAACTGGGGCCAACGTCCTGACTTTC.

A few counts support this clonotype. The junction shows a germline mismatch at one end, possibly a read error. The V and J genes are TRBV7-2 and TRBJ2-2; D might be TRBD1 or TRBD2, each matching 6 bases. Germline V lookup: CDR1 SGHTA, CDR2 FQGNSA. The CDR3 is 15 residues long. The DNA of the CDR3 is TGTGCCAGCAGTTTAGGGGGGTGGGGCACCGGGGAGCTGTTTTTT. Its translation is CASSLGGWGTGELFF.

The chain joins TRBV11-3 to TRBJ2-2; 7 positions match TRBD2. The CDR3 extends over 14 amino acids. Germline V CDR1 and CDR2: SGHNT, YENEEA. With V trimmed by 8 bases and J by 1 base, 4 bases remained unmatched. The CDR3 sequence: CASRAGENTGELFF. The CDR3 nucleotides are TGTGCCAGCCGTGCGGGGGAGAACACCGGGGAGCTGTTTTTT.

This clonotype was counted a few times. This sequence joins TRBV12-3 or TRBV12-4 and TRBJ1-5; D is unresolved. V gave up 3 bases and J gave up 2 bases, with 11 bases separating them. This CDR3 has 15 residues. The CDR3 DNA follows: TGTGCCAGCAGTTTGGGGTCCAATGGCAATCAGCCCCAGCATTTT. It yields the protein CASSLGSNGNQPQHF.

This clonotype has more than one count but fewer than ten. The chain carries TRBV4-1 and TRBJ1-3; D perhaps matches TRBD1 (6 bases). Trimming stripped 0 bases from V and 2 bases from J, with 14 bases between. The germline CDR1 and CDR2 sequences are MGHRA and YSYEKL. CDR3 size: 17 residues. As DNA, the CDR3 is TGCGCCAGCAGCCAAGACACTCCAGGGGAAGCTGGAAACACCATATATTTT. Amino acid sequence: CASSQDTPGEAGNTIYF.

The genes are TRBV12-3 or TRBV12-4 and TRBJ2-1; perhaps D is TRBD1 or TRBD2 (5 bases each). This CDR3 region has 14 residues. Deletions cut 6 bases from V and 7 bases from J, with 16 bases between. The CDR3 region is CASSPGTPPNEQFF. Here the CDR3 DNA reads TGTGCCAGCAGCCCCGGGACCCCTCCGAATGAGCAGTTCTTC.

This rearrangement joins TRBV18 to TRBJ2-1; tentatively, D is TRBD1 (6 bases). Trimming took 6 bases from V and 0 from J, leaving 15 bases between them. There are 16 residues in the CDR3. CDR1 KGHSH and CDR2 LQKENI come from the germline V gene. CDR3 region: CASSYTGHRSYNEQFF. The CDR3 DNA reads TGTGCCAGCTCCTATACGGGACACCGCTCCTACAATGAGCAGTTCTTC. The variable domain in full, with the rest retrieved from reference TRBV18 and TRBJ2-1, is NAGVMQNPRHLVRRRGQEARLRCSPMKGHSHVYWYRQLPEEGLKFMVYLQKENIIDESGMPKERFSAEFPKEGPSILRIQQVVRGDSAAYFCASSYTGHRSYNEQFFGPGTRLTVL.

The chain employs TRBV27 and TRBJ2-7; D may be TRBD1 (6 bases). The CDR3 consists of 14 residues. Germline CDR1 and CDR2: MNHEY and SMNVEV (reference sequence). The ends were cut back, 6 bases at V and 2 bases at J, with 14 bases in the middle. The CDR3 DNA reads as TGTGCCAGCAGGGGGGCTTCTCCCACCTACGAGCAGTACGTC. Translated, it gives CASRGASPTYEQYV.

The sample holds many counts of this clonotype. The gene calls are TRBV7-2 and TRBJ2-5; possibly TRBD2 for D (8 bases). The CDR3 contains 15 residues. Germline lookup yields CDR1 SGHTA and CDR2 FQGNSA. The V and J ends lost 6 bases and 5 bases respectively, with 19 bases between them. DNA for the CDR3: TGTGCCAGCAGAAGGGACAGCGGGAGTGTCGAGACCCAGTACTTC. It is translated as CASRRDSGSVETQYF.

V and J are TRBV11-2 and TRBJ2-1; unclear D gene. V lost 5 bases and J 4 bases, leaving 12 bases between the germline ends. Germline V gene data show CDR1 as SGHAT and CDR2 as FQNNGV. The CDR3 contains 14 residues. CDR3: CASSARAGYNEQFF. CDR3 coding DNA: TGTGCCAGCAGCGCACGAGCCGGGTACAATGAGCAGTTCTTC.

This clonotype was observed at least ten times. In DNA, the CDR3 is TGTGCCAGCAGCTTATTCGAGTCGGTGAACACTGAAGCTTTCTTT. Amino acid sequence: CASSLFESVNTEAFF. This rearrangement joins TRBV7-2 to TRBJ1-1, with D uncertain. The CDR3 has 15 amino acids. Germline loops: CDR1 SGHTA, CDR2 FQGNSA. V was pared by 2 bases and J by 0 bases, with 10 bases between.

The chain has TRBV5-1 and TRBJ1-3; 7 nucleotides match TRBD1. This CDR3 region has 14 residues. V shed 7 bases and J 0 bases; nucleotides not matched to a gene: 4. CDR1 is SGHRS and CDR2 is YFSETQ in the germline V gene. CDR3: CASCRDSSGNTIYF. The DNA for the CDR3 is TGCGCCAGCTGCCGGGACAGCTCTGGAAACACCATATATTTT.

This clonotype was seen a few times. This chain joins TRBV12-3 or TRBV12-4 and TRBJ2-1, with D uncertain. The CDR3 runs 17 residues. Trimming removed 6 bases at V and 0 bases at J, with 18 bases between. This CDR3 reads CASSPPPSSYSYNEQFF. The CDR3 DNA follows: TGTGCCAGCAGCCCCCCTCCTTCAAGCTACTCCTACAATGAGCAGTTCTTC.

The rearrangement links TRBV19 to TRBJ1-2; 7 bases line up with TRBD1. The germline gives CDR1 LNHDA, CDR2 SQIVND (reference sequence). The CDR3 is made up of 13 amino acids. With 10 bases clipped from V and 2 bases from J, the junction kept 7 bases outside the gene matches. In DNA form, the CDR3 reads TGTGCCACTTCGACAGGGTCCAACTATGGCTACACCTTC. It translates to CATSTGSNYGYTF. Complete variable domain (other parts from reference TRBV19 and TRBJ1-2): DGGITQSPKYLFRKEGQNVTLSCEQNLNHDAMYWYRQDPGQGLRLIYYSQIVNDFQKGDIAEGYSVSREKKESFPLTVTSAQKNPTAFYLCATSTGSNYGYTFGSGTRLTVV.

This clonotype showed up just a few times. This chain joins TRBV19 and TRBJ2-1; D is possibly TRBD1 (5 bases). Germline CDR1 and CDR2: LNHDA and SQIVND (reference sequence). Trimming cost V 8 bases and J 0 bases, with 11 bases left between them. The CDR3 has 14 amino acids. CDR3 coding DNA: TGTGCCAGTGGGGCACGAGTCTCCTACAATGAGCAGTTCTTC. Its protein is CASGARVSYNEQFF. The full variable domain, in which reference TRBV19 and TRBJ2-1 provide the parts outside the CDR3, is DGGITQSPKYLFRKEGQNVTLSCEQNLNHDAMYWYRQDPGQGLRLIYYSQIVNDFQKGDIAEGYSVSREKKESFPLTVTSAQKNPTAFYLCASGARVSYNEQFFGPGTRLTVL.

This rearrangement joins TRBV28 to TRBJ2-1, with TRBD1 identical over 8 bases. Trimming took 5 bases from V and 14 from J; bases not matched to a gene: 11. Germline V CDR1 and CDR2: MDHEN, SYDVKM. The CDR3 is 13 residues long. The CDR3 region has the DNA TGTGCCAGCAGTCTCCCACGGGCAGGGGGCGAGTTCTTC. Its protein is CASSLPRAGGEFF.

Only a few counts were recorded for this clonotype. The V and J genes are TRBV5-1 and TRBJ1-2; 9 bases line up with TRBD1. CDR1 and CDR2 from the germline V gene are SGHRS and YFSETQ. The CDR3 consists of 14 residues. The J segment lost 6 bases and the V segment lost 4 bases, leaving 7 bases of the junction unmatched. The CDR3 DNA is TGCGCCAGCAGCCGGACAGGGGCCCTGGATGGCTACACCTTC. It is translated as CASSRTGALDGYTF.